The rows below give T cell receptor beta chains drawn from one sample of a study of identical twins. TCRdb analysed the 5' RACE reads with MiXCR anew, one entry per CDR3 protein. The sample holds 280,000 or so distinct CDR3 sequences, more than 6.5% seen once. These data are also associated with another study on yellow fever vaccine responses in identical twins.

Sequencing was done on a sample of memory (CD45RO+) T cells sorted from blood. Receptors originate from a woman aged 18-35 years in good health. The CDR3 runs from the conserved cysteine through the conserved F or W. The D gene is left open where the match is weak. Size values are once, few and many counts, or a class for expanded clones, and some rows have none.

j_gene,d_gene,len,v_gene,abundance,CDR3aa,CDR3nt
TRBJ1-1,NA,14,TRBV7-9,many,CASSLSRLNTEAFF,TGTGCCAGCAGCTTAAGCAGATTGAACACTGAAGCTTTCTTT
TRBJ2-2,TRBD2,15,TRBV6-4,few,CASSDTTSDHGELFF,TGTGCCAGCAGTGACACCACTAGCGATCACGGGGAGCTGTTTTTT
TRBJ1-6,NA,12,TRBV6-1,NA,CASSVVNSPLHF,TGTGCCAGCAGTGTTGTAAATTCACCCCTCCACTTT
TRBJ2-2,TRBD1,15,TRBV3-1,NA,CATYQGQGGTGELFF,TGTGCCACCTACCAGGGACAGGGCGGCACCGGGGAGCTGTTTTTT
TRBJ2-1,NA,15,TRBV12-3/TRBV12-4,many,CASSLLKSSYNEQFF,TGTGCCAGCAGTTTACTTAAGAGCTCCTACAATGAGCAGTTCTTC
TRBJ2-7,TRBD2,19,TRBV20-1,NA,CSARKAGGLMGATLYEQYF,TGCAGTGCTAGAAAGGCGGGAGGCCTCATGGGGGCTACTCTCTACGAGCAGTACTTC
TRBJ1-2,NA,12,TRBV20-1,many,CSARVADYGYTF,TGCAGTGCTAGAGTGGCCGATTATGGCTACACCTTC
TRBJ1-1,NA,13,TRBV5-5,many,CASHAGVDTEAFF,TGTGCCAGCCACGCAGGGGTGGACACTGAAGCTTTCTTT
TRBJ2-7,TRBD1,14,TRBV5-1,NA,CASSSGTGGAEQYF,TGCGCCAGCAGCTCCGGGACAGGGGGCGCCGAGCAGTACTTC
TRBJ1-5,NA,16,TRBV28,few,CASSLYIWRINQPQHF,TGTGCCAGCAGTCTATACATTTGGAGGATTAATCAGCCCCAGCATTTT
TRBJ1-2,TRBD1,13,TRBV5-6,NA,CASSRGQGDGYTF,TGTGCCAGCAGCAGGGGACAGGGGGATGGCTACACCTTC